The T cell receptor (beta chain) under discussion was sequenced for a study of post-analysis software for immune sequencing data. The study, taken as a whole, reports: A handful of TRBV segments were more frequent in patients than controls; TRBV5-6, TRBV5-1 and TRBV20-1 belonged to this group. Among multiple sclerosis patients, normalized Chao1 diversity was significantly below that of controls.

Trimming left V 4 bases short and J 6 bases short, with 23 bases between. Germline-derived CDR1 and CDR2 are SGHRS and YFSETQ. The CDR3 length is 17 residues. Libraries were made from TCR beta cDNA, and they carried unique molecular identifiers. Using its own MiXCR run on the PCR reads, TCRdb lists one record per CDR3 protein. The sample has hundreds of thousands of distinct CDR3 sequences; around 64% are singletons. A note on this clonotype: Its specificity is not known.

The rearrangement links TRBV5-1 to TRBJ2-4; D may be TRBD1 (9 bases). Sequencing used blood. The sequence was collected from a girl aged 2-15 years with multiple sclerosis. The CDR3, as DNA: TGCGCCAGCAGCCCCTTAGCGGGACAGGGTCCGGGAAACATTCAGTACTTC. Translated: CASSPLAGQGPGNIQYF.